Below are 18 T cell receptor beta chains sequenced from a single sample in a study of shared clonotypes between healthy human individuals. The naive CD8 population came from CD45RO-negative cells selected for CCR7, without terminally differentiated effector memory CD45RA+ cells. This table comes from immunoSEQ multiplex PCR, and its TCRdb copy is limited to in-frame clones, with some not included. The table has about 820,000 clones, about 92% seen once. The material sequenced was naive CD8+ T cells sorted from blood. These TCRs come from a man aged 30 to 45 in good health.

The V gene is TRBV7-2, the J gene TRBJ2-1, with 8 bases identical to TRBD1. J was trimmed by 9 bases and V by 3 bases; bases with no gene match: 4. CDR3 length: 13 residues. Per the germline V gene, CDR1 is SGHTA and CDR2 is FQGNSA. CDR3 in DNA: TGTGCCAGCAGCTTCCTACAGGGGGTTGAGCAGTTCTTC. Residues: CASSFLQGVEQFF.

The chain joins TRBV7-8 to TRBJ2-7; 7 bases fit TRBD1. This CDR3 contains 15 residues. Unmatched junction bases numbered 8, after V lost 6 bases and J lost 0 bases. Germline V gives CDR1 SGHVS, CDR2 FQNEAQ. CDR3 protein: CASSPRGSTSYEQYF. The CDR3 DNA follows: TGTGCCAGCAGTCCCAGGGGGTCTACCTCCTACGAGCAGTACTTC.

This clone was picked up one time. The CDR3 nucleotides read TGTGCCAGCAGCTCAGGGGAGCGGGAGGTCTCCTACAATGAGCAGTTCTTC. Amino acid sequence: CASSSGEREVSYNEQFF. The chain joins TRBV5-5 to TRBJ2-1, with 9 bases lining up with TRBD2. The germline V gene encodes CDR1 SGHKS and CDR2 YYEKEE (reference sequence). With 3 bases clipped from V and 0 bases from J, the junction kept 7 bases outside the gene matches. The CDR3 spans 17 residues.

The CDR3 DNA follows: TGTGCCAGCAGCCCCGCCGGGGGACTAGCGGGAGGGGAGTTCTTC. Its translation: CASSPAGGLAGGEFF. V is TRBV7-9 and J is TRBJ2-1; the match to TRBD2 covers 16 bases. This CDR3 comprises 15 residues. V was clipped by 5 bases and J by 14 bases; unmatched bases: 9. CDR1 is SEHNR and CDR2 is FQNEAQ in the germline V gene (reference sequence).

The CDR3 nucleotides read TGCGCCAGCAGTGAGTCGCTAGCGAGAGATACGCAGTATTTT. Its protein product is CASSESLARDTQYF. The chain is built from TRBV10-1 and TRBJ2-3, with D possibly matching TRBD2 (6 bases). The CDR3 length is 14 residues. The V end was cut by 0 bases, the J end by 5 bases, with 9 bases between. Germline V gene data show CDR1 as WNHNN and CDR2 as SYGVQD (reference sequence).

This chain joins TRBV9 and TRBJ2-1; 11 bases are shared with TRBD2. V lost 3 bases to trimming and J lost 4 bases; unmatched junction nucleotides: 6. Germline V gene data show CDR1 as SGDLS and CDR2 as YYNGEE. This CDR3 comprises 16 residues. DNA for the CDR3: TGTGCCAGCAGCGGAACACTAGCGGGAGTTTACAATGAGCAGTTCTTC. As protein: CASSGTLAGVYNEQFF.

The chain employs TRBV7-6 and TRBJ1-1, with a possible D match to TRBD1 (6 bases). This CDR3 has 15 amino acids. CDR1 is SGHVS and CDR2 is FNYEAQ in the germline V gene. Trimming removed 5 bases at V and 1 base at J, with 14 bases between. Written as DNA, the CDR3 is TGTGCCAGCAGCCGGGACAACCAACCGAACACTGAAGCTTTCTTT. Encoded protein: CASSRDNQPNTEAFF.

This chain uses TRBV29-1 with TRBJ2-7, with TRBD2 identical over 13 bases. The CDR3 spans 15 residues. Germline V gives CDR1 SQVTM, CDR2 ANQGSEA. After removal of 6 bases from V and 6 bases from J, the junction contained 11 bases not matched to a gene. The CDR3 region is CSVQGLAGTRGEQYF. Here the CDR3 DNA reads TGCAGCGTCCAGGGACTAGCGGGAACCAGAGGCGAGCAGTACTTC.

The chain couples TRBV5-4 to TRBJ2-7, with 14 bases lining up with TRBD2. The CDR3 covers 18 residues. Germline-derived CDR1 and CDR2 are SGHNT and YYREEE (reference sequence). J was trimmed by 2 bases and V by 3 bases; bases with no gene match: 10. The CDR3 is CASSYFGTSGRGAYEQYF. In nucleotides, the CDR3 is TGTGCCAGCAGCTACTTCGGGACTAGCGGGAGAGGCGCCTACGAGCAGTACTTC.

This clone was counted once. The CDR3 nucleotides read TGTGCCAGCAGTGAATTAGGGAGGCGAGAAAAACTGTTTTTT. This codes for CASSELGRREKLFF. This chain uses TRBV25-1 with TRBJ1-4; D is unresolved. V lost 1 base to trimming and J lost 8 bases, with 11 bases between them. This CDR3 has 14 residues. Looked up from germline, CDR1 is MGHDK and CDR2 is SYGVNS.

The chain couples TRBV18 to TRBJ2-2, with a possible D match to TRBD2 (5 bases). The V and J ends lost 1 base and 0 bases respectively, with 12 bases between them. The CDR3 loop spans 17 amino acids. The V gene's germline CDR1 is KGHSH and CDR2 LQKENI. CDR3: CASSPLGSEANTGELFF. The CDR3 bases are TGTGCCAGCTCACCACTAGGTAGCGAGGCGAACACCGGGGAGCTGTTTTTT.

Turning to this clone: Possible read error: a much larger clone is one base away. The J gene is TRBJ1-1, the V gene TRBV27, with TRBD1 as a possible D gene (6 bases). The ends were cut back, 5 bases at V and 1 base at J, with 8 bases in the middle. The CDR3 contains 13 residues. Looked up from germline, CDR1 is MNHEY and CDR2 is SMNVEV (reference sequence). Here the CDR3 DNA reads TGTGCCAGCAGTATACAGGGGAACACTGAAGCTTTCTTT. Residues: CASSIQGNTEAFF.

The J gene is TRBJ2-7, the V gene TRBV6-1, with D hard to call. Between the trimmed V and J ends, which lost 7 bases and 0 bases, there was a span of 7 bases. Germline CDR1 reads MNHNS; CDR2 reads SASEGT. There are 12 residues in the CDR3. The CDR3 loop reads CASIKDSYEQYF. CDR3 coding DNA: TGTGCCAGCATTAAAGACTCCTACGAGCAGTACTTC.

The genes are TRBV7-9 and TRBJ1-1; D call uncertain. Germline lookup yields CDR1 SEHNR and CDR2 FQNEAQ (reference sequence). This CDR3 spans 13 amino acids. The germline V and J ends were trimmed by 6 bases and 6 bases, with 14 bases remaining between them. This CDR3 is CASRPGIMAEAFF. The CDR3 DNA is TGTGCCAGCAGACCCGGCATTATGGCTGAAGCTTTCTTT.

The chain employs TRBV10-3 and TRBJ2-2, with TRBD1 as a possible D gene (6 bases). The germline V gene has CDR1 ENHRY and CDR2 SYGVKD. The CDR3 extends over 16 amino acids. V was shortened by 6 bases and J by 0 bases, with 14 bases between the two germline ends. The CDR3 bases are TGTGCCATCAGCCCCCGACAGGTCGCGAACACCGGGGAGCTGTTTTTT. Translation gives CAISPRQVANTGELFF.

The chain combines TRBV15 with TRBJ1-3, with D unclear. There are 14 residues in the CDR3. The V end was cut by 0 bases, the J end by 0 bases, with 3 bases between. The germline V gene has CDR1 LNHNV and CDR2 YYDKDF (reference sequence). The CDR3: CATSRDPSGNTIYF. The CDR3 DNA reads TGTGCCACCAGCAGAGATCCCTCTGGAAACACCATATATTTT.

V and J are TRBV10-1 and TRBJ2-7; the D gene could be TRBD1 or TRBD2 (5 bases each). Trimming took 0 bases from V and 2 from J, leaving 11 bases between them. CDR3 size: 15 residues. Germline CDR1 reads WNHNN; CDR2 reads SYGVQD (reference sequence). The CDR3 DNA is TGCGCCAGCAGTGAGTCGAGGGGTGGGACCTACGAGCAGTACTTC. Translation: CASSESRGGTYEQYF.

CDR3 nucleotide sequence: TGCGCCAGCACAAAAATGTCCAATGAGGGGTTAGGCTACGAGCAGTACTTC. Amino acids: CASTKMSNEGLGYEQYF. V usage is TRBV4-1 and J usage is TRBJ2-7; tentatively, D is TRBD1 or TRBD2 (5 bases each). V was shortened by 7 bases and J by 3 bases, with 25 bases between the two germline ends. This CDR3 is built from 17 residues. Germline values: CDR1 MGHRA, CDR2 YSYEKL.